This TCR beta chain was observed in a study of siplizumab effects on memory and regulatory T cells. General study results and limits: Naive T cells, seemingly more diverse than memory cells, seemed major alloresponse contributors.

This CDR3 region has 14 residues. CDR1 and CDR2 from the germline V gene are SGHAT and FQNNGV. Trimming pared 5 bases from V and 5 bases from J, leaving 16 bases between. Regarding this clone: Antigen specificity is unknown.

Assay used: immunoSEQ multiplex PCR; TCRdb lists only in-frame clones, some missing. The sample contains 50,000 to 55,000 clones, 95% to 97% of which appear only once. The origin of this receptor is a human donor in good health. Sequencing input: naive CD4+ T cells sorted from blood. This chain uses TRBV11-2 with TRBJ2-7; perhaps TRBD2 as D (5 bases). This CDR3 is CASSEGVFGNEQYF. The DNA of the CDR3 is TGTGCCAGCAGCGAGGGTGTGTTCGGCAACGAGCAGTACTTC.